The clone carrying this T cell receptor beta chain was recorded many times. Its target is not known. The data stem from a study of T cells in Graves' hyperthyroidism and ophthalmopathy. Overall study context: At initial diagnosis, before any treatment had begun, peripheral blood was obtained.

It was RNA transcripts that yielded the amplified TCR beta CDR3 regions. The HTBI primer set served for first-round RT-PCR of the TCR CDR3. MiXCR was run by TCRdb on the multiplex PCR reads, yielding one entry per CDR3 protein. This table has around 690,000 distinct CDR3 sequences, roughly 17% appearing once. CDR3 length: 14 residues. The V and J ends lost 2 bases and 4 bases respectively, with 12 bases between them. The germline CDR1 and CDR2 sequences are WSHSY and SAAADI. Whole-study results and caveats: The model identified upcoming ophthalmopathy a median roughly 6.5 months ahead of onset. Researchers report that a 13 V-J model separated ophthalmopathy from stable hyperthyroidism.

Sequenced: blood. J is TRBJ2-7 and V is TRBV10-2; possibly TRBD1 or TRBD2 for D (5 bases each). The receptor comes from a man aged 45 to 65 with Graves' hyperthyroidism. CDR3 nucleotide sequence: TGCGCCAGCAGTGAGGCCGGGACCGTTTACGAGCAGTACTTC. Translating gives CASSEAGTVYEQYF.